The clone carrying this T cell receptor beta chain was recorded once. This entry is derived from a study of cytomegalovirus exposure and HLA in healthy donors. Assay: immunoSEQ multiplex PCR; the TCRdb copy retains only in-frame clones and omits some. The sample consists of some 150,000 clones, 80% to 95% of them appearing once. V gave up 2 bases and J gave up 7 bases; unmatched junction bases: 9. Per germline, CDR1 KGHSH and CDR2 LQKENI. This CDR3 has 15 amino acids. Sequenced sample: PBMCs. This TCR was recovered from a man in his late teens or twenties in good health and CMV-seronegative. The chain couples TRBV18 to TRBJ2-7; 9 bases align to TRBD2. The CDR3 loop reads CASSPVGGRAMEQYV. Here the CDR3 DNA reads TGTGCCAGCTCACCAGTCGGCGGGAGGGCCATGGAGCAGTACGTC.